This TCR beta chain was sequenced during a study of OX40 agonist ivuxolimab in advanced cancers. Overall study: Across the patients, intravenous ivuxolimab was delivered every 2 weeks at 0.01 to 10 mg/kg. Males comprised roughly four fifths of the group, whose mean age was 60 years (range roughly 20 to 85).

Clones were sequenced by immunoSEQ multiplex PCR, and TCRdb holds only the in-frame ones, with some missing. The sample includes 30,000 to 35,000 clones, around 83% of them seen just once. The CDR3 is 13 amino acids. CDR1 is KGHSH, CDR2 LQKENI, per germline. V was shortened by 3 bases and J by 5 bases, with 8 bases between the two germline ends. Exclusion applied to patients with autoimmune disease history or systemic immunosuppression. The specimen was CD4+ or CD8+ T cells sorted from blood, collected in a trial of the OX40 agonist ivuxolimab. The chain has TRBV18 and TRBJ1-5, with D possibly TRBD1 on 5 matching bases. The TCR originated in an adult with an advanced solid tumor such as melanoma, head and neck, liver or kidney cancer. The CDR3 DNA is TGTGCCAGCTCACCCAAGACAGATCAGCCCCAGCATTTT. It translates to CASSPKTDQPQHF.